Below, one T cell receptor (beta chain) is given with its context. Germline V gene lookup returns CDR1 LGHNT and CDR2 FRNRAP. There are 12 residues in the CDR3. Trimming removed 5 bases from V and 10 bases from J, with 14 bases in between. These data come from a study of T cell responses to AZD1222 COVID-19 vaccine. Generated by immunoSEQ multiplex PCR, the TCRdb table keeps only in-frame clones and is missing some. The data show 150,000 to 250,000 clones, approximately 89% seen once. The clonotype originates from an adult who received the AZD1222 COVID-19 vaccine. This sample comprised peripheral blood, obtained 28 days after the second AZD1222 dose. The chain recombines TRBV12-5 with TRBJ1-2, with a tentative D call TRBD1 (6 bases). The CDR3 loop reads CASGHPDRTYTF. For the CDR3, the DNA is TGTGCTAGTGGTCACCCCGACAGGACCTACACCTTC.